The 24 T cell receptor beta chains presented below share a single source sample, sequenced in a study of T cell responses to AZD1222 COVID-19 vaccine. TCRdb keeps only in-frame clones here, not all; method: immunoSEQ multiplex PCR. The sample has over 85,000 clones, roughly 90% seen once. The specimen was peripheral blood, collected 28 days after the second AZD1222 dose. The receptors were gathered from an adult who received the AZD1222 COVID-19 vaccine.

The chain uses TRBV12-3 or TRBV12-4 and TRBJ2-7, with 8 bases fitting TRBD1. The CDR3 length is 13 residues. Trimming took 8 bases from V and 2 from J; bases not matched to a gene: 5. CDR3 amino acids: CASGRTGPYEQYF. The CDR3 DNA follows: TGTGCCAGCGGTCGGACAGGGCCCTACGAGCAGTACTTC.

This chain links TRBV3-1 (or the pseudogene TRBV3-2) with TRBJ2-5; TRBD1 might be the D (7 bases). The ends were cut back, 6 bases at V and 4 bases at J, with 12 bases in the middle. The CDR3 has 13 amino acids. CDR1 and CDR2 (germline): LGHDT, YNNKEL (reference sequence). CDR3 nucleotides: TGTGCCAGCAGACCAGGGGGGAGAGAGACCCAGTACTTC. Its protein is CASRPGGRETQYF.

This clone was seen a single time. J is TRBJ2-3 and V is TRBV7-2, with a tentative D call TRBD1 (6 bases). Trimming took off 0 bases at V and 2 bases at J, with 6 bases between the two ends. Germline-derived CDR1 and CDR2 are SGHTA and FQGNSA. This CDR3 comprises 14 residues. CDR3 sequence reads: CASSLAGATDTQYF. CDR3 coding DNA: TGTGCCAGCAGCTTAGCGGGGGCCACAGATACGCAGTATTTT.

The rearrangement joins TRBV4-2 to TRBJ2-3, with D possibly being TRBD1 or TRBD2 (5 bases each). CDR1 is LGHNA and CDR2 is YNFKEQ in the germline V gene. The CDR3 spans 17 residues. Trimming removed 3 bases at V and 3 bases at J, with 19 bases between. The CDR3 coding sequence is TGTGCCAGCAGCCAGACCCCGACTGGGGGTGGGACAGATACGCAGTATTTT. Its translation is CASSQTPTGGGTDTQYF.

The chain joins TRBV5-1 to TRBJ2-2; D uncertain. The germline V gene has CDR1 SGHRS and CDR2 YFSETQ. Trimming left V 4 bases short and J 0 bases short, with 13 bases between. The CDR3 is 16 residues long. The CDR3 coding sequence is TGCGCCAGCAGCGACATTACTCTCGCGAACACCGGGGAGCTGTTTTTT. Residues: CASSDITLANTGELFF.

V and J are TRBV5-1 and TRBJ2-3, with 7 bases that match TRBD1. This CDR3 comprises 14 residues. Germline V CDR1 and CDR2: SGHRS, YFSETQ. V trimming: 4 bases; J trimming: 3 bases; junction bases outside the gene matches: 5. The CDR3 sequence is CASSQDRMTDTQYF. CDR3 DNA: TGCGCCAGCAGCCAGGACAGGATGACAGATACGCAGTATTTT.

This chain joins TRBV7-2 and TRBJ1-6; D is uncertain. CDR3 length equals 13 residues. V gave up 5 bases and J gave up 13 bases, with 15 bases separating them. In germline, CDR1 is SGHTA, CDR2 FQGNSA. CDR3 loop: CASSPTYTSPLHF. Written as DNA, the CDR3 is TGTGCCAGCAGCCCAACGTATACCTCGCCCCTCCACTTT.

The chain couples TRBV2 to TRBJ2-3; no clear D gene. CDR3 length: 14 amino acids. The germline V gene has CDR1 SNHLY and CDR2 FYNNEI. Trimming shortened V by 5 bases and J by 0 bases, and 9 bases separated the two germline ends. Written as DNA, the CDR3 is TGTGCCAGCAGTAAAGATGCTAGCACAGATACGCAGTATTTT. This gives the protein CASSKDASTDTQYF.

The chain links TRBV28 to TRBJ1-5; no reliable D call. Trimming stripped 2 bases from V and 0 bases from J, with 5 bases between. Germline V gene lookup returns CDR1 MDHEN and CDR2 SYDVKM. The CDR3 sequence is 14 residues long. This CDR3 is CASSLAYSNQPQHF. CDR3 DNA: TGTGCCAGCAGTTTAGCCTATAGCAATCAGCCCCAGCATTTT. Together with reference TRBV28 and TRBJ1-5, the CDR3 gives the full variable domain: DVKVTQSSRYLVKRTGEKVFLECVQDMDHENMFWYRQDPGLGLRLIYFSYDVKMKEKGDIPEGYSVSREKKERFSLILESASTNQTSMYLCASSLAYSNQPQHFGDGTRLSIL.

This chain links TRBV4-2 with TRBJ2-7; the D is unclear. Per germline, CDR1 LGHNA and CDR2 YNFKEQ. This CDR3 region has 13 residues. Trimming stripped 4 bases from V and 2 bases from J, with 9 bases between. The CDR3 protein is CASSPGPAYEQYF. The CDR3 coding sequence is TGTGCCAGCAGCCCTGGCCCGGCCTACGAGCAGTACTTC.

The chain has TRBV6-2 or TRBV6-3 and TRBJ2-7; perhaps TRBD2 as D (5 bases). This CDR3 has 14 amino acids. The germline V and J ends were trimmed by 5 bases and 1 base, with 12 bases remaining between them. Germline CDR1 MNHEY, CDR2 SVGEGT. The CDR3 DNA reads TGTGCCAGCAGTCGCACCGGGATTTCCTACGAGCAGTACTTC. Protein sequence: CASSRTGISYEQYF.

The chain uses TRBV29-1 and TRBJ1-5; 9 bases match TRBD1. The CDR3 has 14 amino acids. V dropped 1 base and J dropped 6; count of bases not matched to a gene: 4. Looked up from germline, CDR1 is SQVTM and CDR2 is ANQGSEA. CDR3 DNA: TGCAGCGTTGAAGGGACAGGGGTCGGTCAGCCCCAGCATTTT. Amino acid sequence: CSVEGTGVGQPQHF. The full variable domain, completed using reference TRBV29-1 and TRBJ1-5, is SAVISQKPSRDICQRGTSLTIQCQVDSQVTMMFWYRQQPGQSLTLIATANQGSEATYESGFVIDKFPISRPNLTFSTLTVSNMSPEDSSIYLCSVEGTGVGQPQHFGDGTRLSIL.

This chain connects TRBV6-2 or TRBV6-3 to TRBJ1-1; TRBD1 agrees at 7 bases. CDR3 size: 19 residues. V lost 5 bases to trimming and J lost 0 bases; unmatched junction nucleotides: 18. Germline V gives CDR1 MNHEY, CDR2 SVGEGT. CDR3 nucleotides: TGTGCCAGCAGTCCAACCCGGTACGGGACAGCAACCTTGAACACTGAAGCTTTCTTT. This gives the protein CASSPTRYGTATLNTEAFF.

On this clone itself: As the CDR3 is not closed by the conserved phenylalanine or tryptophan, this likely results from a read error. It is unclear where the CDR3 begins or ends on the DNA, so no DNA is shown, and the CDR3 is as TCRdb lists it. The rearrangement links TRBV28 to TRBJ1-6; TRBD1 is taken as the D call from the table, unchecked against the DNA. Germline CDR1 MDHEN, CDR2 SYDVKM. With termini counted, the CDR3 has 12 amino acids. The CDR3 here is CASSPQDRAPIV.

The chain combines TRBV7-6 with TRBJ1-1, with a possible D match to TRBD1 (5 bases). From germline, CDR1 is SGHVS and CDR2 FNYEAQ. V lost 2 bases and J lost 4, with 8 bases in between. The CDR3 is 13 amino acids. The CDR3 loop reads CASSLLGGTEAFF. As DNA, the CDR3 is TGTGCCAGCAGCTTACTGGGGGGCACTGAAGCTTTCTTT.

This clone was counted once. V and J are TRBV9 and TRBJ1-4; D is possibly TRBD1 (6 bases). Germline V gene sequence: CDR1 SGDLS, CDR2 YYNGEE. The V and J ends lost 0 bases and 7 bases respectively, with 16 bases between them. This CDR3 is built from 16 residues. In DNA form, the CDR3 reads TGTGCCAGCAGCGTAGGAGCCCGGGGGCCGGGTGAAAAACTGTTTTTT. It is translated as CASSVGARGPGEKLFF.

Only one count was recorded for this clone. This chain connects TRBV24-1 to TRBJ2-5, with D maybe TRBD1 (6 bases). The CDR3 is made up of 14 amino acids. Germline-derived CDR1 and CDR2 are KGHDR and SFDVKD. V gave up 2 bases and J gave up 5 bases, with 11 bases separating them. CDR3 sequence: CATSDSGVWETQYF. The DNA for the CDR3 is TGTGCCACCAGTGATTCAGGGGTATGGGAGACCCAGTACTTC.

The V gene is TRBV6-6, the J gene TRBJ1-5; 9 bases line up with TRBD1. The trim removed 2 bases at V and 4 bases at J, leaving 6 bases unmatched. This CDR3 region has 16 residues. Germline-derived CDR1 and CDR2 are MNHNY and SVGAGI (reference sequence). The CDR3 nucleotides are TGTGCCAGCAGTTACGGGTACAGGGGGCAGAATCAGCCCCAGCATTTT. Encoded protein: CASSYGYRGQNQPQHF.

The chain is built from TRBV5-1 and TRBJ2-3; TRBD2 matches at 7 bases. Germline CDR1 is SGHRS and CDR2 is YFSETQ. CDR3 length: 13 residues. V dropped 3 bases and J dropped 4; count of bases not matched to a gene: 2. The CDR3 coding sequence is TGCGCCAGCAGCTCGGGGGGAGCAGATACGCAGTATTTT. Translating it yields CASSSGGADTQYF.

This chain uses TRBV27 with TRBJ1-6; 9 nucleotides match TRBD1. V dropped 6 bases and J dropped 11; count of bases not matched to a gene: 8. The CDR3 is 14 residues long. CDR1 and CDR2 (germline): MNHEY, SMNVEV (reference sequence). In nucleotides, the CDR3 is TGTGCCAGCAGAGCCGGGACAGGGACAGCACCCCTCCACTTT. Its translation is CASRAGTGTAPLHF.

V gene TRBV12-3 or TRBV12-4 combines with J gene TRBJ1-5, with 8 bases lining up with TRBD1. V lost 4 bases and J lost 8; bases outside the gene matches: 4. The CDR3 has 13 residues. DNA of the CDR3: TGTGCCAGCAGTTCACAGGGGGTTAAGCCCCAGCATTTT. Its protein product is CASSSQGVKPQHF.

The chain combines TRBV7-3 with TRBJ1-4; TRBD1 is a possible D gene (5 bases). The CDR3 runs 15 residues. V gave up 5 bases and J gave up 7 bases, with 17 bases separating them. Germline loops: CDR1 SGHTA, CDR2 FQGTGA. This CDR3 reads CASSPTGGAGEKLFF. The DNA for the CDR3 is TGTGCCAGCAGCCCGACCGGGGGAGCGGGTGAAAAACTGTTTTTT.

This clone was counted between two and nine times. The CDR3 loop reads CASSVGLYSYEQYF. The CDR3 DNA sequence: TGTGCCAGCAGCGTAGGGCTGTACTCCTACGAGCAGTACTTC. This chain joins TRBV9 and TRBJ2-7; unclear D gene. V was clipped by 0 bases and J by 0 bases, with 7 bases between them. Germline V gene lookup returns CDR1 SGDLS and CDR2 YYNGEE. This CDR3 has 14 residues.

The chain has TRBV5-1 and TRBJ1-2; 7 nucleotides match TRBD1. The CDR3 extends over 14 amino acids. The ends lost 1 base at V and 3 bases at J; junction bases unmatched: 3. Germline values: CDR1 SGHRS, CDR2 YFSETQ. The CDR3 sequence is CASSLQGTDYGYTF. As DNA, the CDR3 is TGCGCCAGCAGCTTGCAGGGGACAGACTATGGCTACACCTTC.